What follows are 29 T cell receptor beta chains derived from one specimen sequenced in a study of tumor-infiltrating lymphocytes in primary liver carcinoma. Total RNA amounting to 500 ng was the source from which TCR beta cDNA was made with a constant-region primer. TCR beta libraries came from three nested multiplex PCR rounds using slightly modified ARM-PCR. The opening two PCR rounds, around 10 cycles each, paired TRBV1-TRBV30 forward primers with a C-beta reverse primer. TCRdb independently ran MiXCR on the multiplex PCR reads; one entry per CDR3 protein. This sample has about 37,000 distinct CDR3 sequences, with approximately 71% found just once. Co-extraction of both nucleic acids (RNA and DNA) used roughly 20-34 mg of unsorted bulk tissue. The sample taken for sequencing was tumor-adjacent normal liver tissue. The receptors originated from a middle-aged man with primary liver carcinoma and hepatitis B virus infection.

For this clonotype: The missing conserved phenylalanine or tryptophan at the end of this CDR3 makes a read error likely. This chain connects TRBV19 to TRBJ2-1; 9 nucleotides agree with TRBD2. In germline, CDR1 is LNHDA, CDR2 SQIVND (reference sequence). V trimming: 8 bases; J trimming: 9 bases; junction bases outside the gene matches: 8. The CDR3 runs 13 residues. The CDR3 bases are TGTGCCAGTGGATTAGCGGGAGTGGGTGAGCAGTTCGTC. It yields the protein CASGLAGVGEQFV.

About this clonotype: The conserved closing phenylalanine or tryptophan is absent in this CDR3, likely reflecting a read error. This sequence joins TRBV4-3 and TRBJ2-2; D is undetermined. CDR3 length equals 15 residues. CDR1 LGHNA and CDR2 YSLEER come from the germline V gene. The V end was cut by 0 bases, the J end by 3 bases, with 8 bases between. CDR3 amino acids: CASSQEAGHTGELFI. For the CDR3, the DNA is TGCGCCAGCAGCCAAGAAGCTGGCCACACCGGGGAGCTGTTTATT.

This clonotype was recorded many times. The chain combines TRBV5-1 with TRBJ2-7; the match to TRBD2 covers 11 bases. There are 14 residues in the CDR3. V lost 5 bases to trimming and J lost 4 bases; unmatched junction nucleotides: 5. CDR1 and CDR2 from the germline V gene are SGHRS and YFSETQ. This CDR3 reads CASRAGTSGYEQYF. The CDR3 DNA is TGCGCCAGCAGGGCCGGGACTAGCGGTTACGAGCAGTACTTC.

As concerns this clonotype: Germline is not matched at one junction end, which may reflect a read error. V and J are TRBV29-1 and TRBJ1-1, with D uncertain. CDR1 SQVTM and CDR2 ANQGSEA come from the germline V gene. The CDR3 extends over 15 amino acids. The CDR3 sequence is CSVRAGWGMNTEVFF. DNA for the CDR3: TGTAGCGTTCGGGCGGGGTGGGGAATGAACACTGAAGTTTTCTTT.

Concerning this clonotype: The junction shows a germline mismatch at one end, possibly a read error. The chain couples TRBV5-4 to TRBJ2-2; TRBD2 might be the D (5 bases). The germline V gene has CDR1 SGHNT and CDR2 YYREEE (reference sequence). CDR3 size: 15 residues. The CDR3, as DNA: TGTACCAGCAGCTTGGACGGATTGAACACCGGGAAGTTGTTTTTT. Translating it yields CTSSLDGLNTGKLFF.

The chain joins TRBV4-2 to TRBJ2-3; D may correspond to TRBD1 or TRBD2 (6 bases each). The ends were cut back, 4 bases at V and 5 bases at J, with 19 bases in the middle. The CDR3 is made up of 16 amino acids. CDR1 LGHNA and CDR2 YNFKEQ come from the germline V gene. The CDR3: CASSLEGGGGGDTQYF. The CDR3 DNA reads TGTGCCAGCAGCCTTGAGGGGGGAGGAGGAGGAGATACGCAGTATTTT.

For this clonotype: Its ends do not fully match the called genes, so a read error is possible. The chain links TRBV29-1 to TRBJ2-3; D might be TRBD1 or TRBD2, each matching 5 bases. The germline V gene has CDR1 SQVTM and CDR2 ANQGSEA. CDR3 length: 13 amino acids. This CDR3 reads CSVWDPSTDTQYF. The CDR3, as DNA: TGCAGCGTTTGGGACCCTAGCACAGATACGCAGTATTTC.

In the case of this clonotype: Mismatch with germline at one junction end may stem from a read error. CDR3 sequence: CTSIGQASGQGANSPLHF. For the CDR3, the DNA is TGCACCAGCATCGGACAGGCGTCGGGACAGGGGGCTAATTCACCCCTCCACTTT. The rearrangement links TRBV5-1 to TRBJ1-6; 12 bases agree with TRBD1. The germline V gene encodes CDR1 SGHRS and CDR2 YFSETQ. The CDR3 spans 18 residues.

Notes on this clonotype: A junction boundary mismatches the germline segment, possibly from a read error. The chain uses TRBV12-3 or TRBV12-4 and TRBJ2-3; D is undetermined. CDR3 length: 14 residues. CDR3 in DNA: TGTACCAGCACCGATCTTTGCCGCACAGATACGCAATATTTT. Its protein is CTSTDLCRTDTQYF.

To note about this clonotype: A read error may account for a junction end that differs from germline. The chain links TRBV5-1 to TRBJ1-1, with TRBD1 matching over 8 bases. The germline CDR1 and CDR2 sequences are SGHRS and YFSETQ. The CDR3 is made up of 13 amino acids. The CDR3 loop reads CASSRQGSAETFF. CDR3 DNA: TGCGCCAGCAGTCGACAGGGGAGTGCTGAAACTTTCTTT.

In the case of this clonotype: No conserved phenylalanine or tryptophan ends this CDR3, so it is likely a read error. The CDR3 loop reads CAGTTSAVAKNIQYI. In DNA form, the CDR3 reads TGTGCCGGCACCACTTCGGCGGTAGCTAAAAACATTCAGTACATC. V usage is TRBV11-2 and J usage is TRBJ2-4; D uncertain. This CDR3 is built from 15 residues. The germline CDR1 and CDR2 sequences are SGHAT and FQNNGV. The ends were cut back, 11 bases at V and 4 bases at J, with 21 bases in the middle.

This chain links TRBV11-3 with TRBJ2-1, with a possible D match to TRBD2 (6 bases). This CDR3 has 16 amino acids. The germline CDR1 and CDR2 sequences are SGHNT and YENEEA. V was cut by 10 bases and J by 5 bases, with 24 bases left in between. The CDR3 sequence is CANNLDSWSGHNEQFF. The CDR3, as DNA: TGTGCCAACAACCTCGATAGCTGGAGCGGGCACAATGAGCAGTTCTTC.

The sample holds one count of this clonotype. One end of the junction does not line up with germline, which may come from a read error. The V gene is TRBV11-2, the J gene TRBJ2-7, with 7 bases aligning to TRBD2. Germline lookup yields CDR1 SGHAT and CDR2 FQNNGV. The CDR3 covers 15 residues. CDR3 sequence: CPSSPQTSSSYEQYF. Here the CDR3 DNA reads TGTCCCAGCAGTCCCCAGACTAGCTCCTCCTACGAGCAGTACTTC.

CDR3 nucleotides: TGTGCCAGCGGCCGAGGAAATTCGGCAGATACGCAGTATTTT. Protein product: CASGRGNSADTQYF. The chain joins TRBV4-2 to TRBJ2-3, with D unresolved. CDR1 LGHNA and CDR2 YNFKEQ come from the germline V gene. V lost 8 bases to trimming and J lost 4 bases, with 16 bases between them. There are 14 residues in the CDR3.

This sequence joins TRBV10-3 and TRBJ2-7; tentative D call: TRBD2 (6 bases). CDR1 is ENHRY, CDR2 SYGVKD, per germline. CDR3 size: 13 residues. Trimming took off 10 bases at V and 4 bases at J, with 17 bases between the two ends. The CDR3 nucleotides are TGTGCCACCCTCGGGAGATACGCATACGAGCAGTACTTC. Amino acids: CATLGRYAYEQYF.

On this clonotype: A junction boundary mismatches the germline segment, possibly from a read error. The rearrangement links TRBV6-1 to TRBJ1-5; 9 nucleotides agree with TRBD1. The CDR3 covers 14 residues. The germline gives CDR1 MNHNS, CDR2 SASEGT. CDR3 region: CANSLQGATHPKHF. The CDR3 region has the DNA TGTGCCAACAGTCTACAGGGGGCCACTCATCCCAAGCATTTT.

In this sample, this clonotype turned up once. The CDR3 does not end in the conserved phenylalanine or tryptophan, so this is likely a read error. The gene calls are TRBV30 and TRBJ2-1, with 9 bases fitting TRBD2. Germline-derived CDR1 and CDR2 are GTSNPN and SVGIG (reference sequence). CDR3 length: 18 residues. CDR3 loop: CAWSVLRASGAGHNEQFL. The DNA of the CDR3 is TGTGCCTGGAGTGTACTCCGGGCTAGCGGGGCCGGGCACAATGAACAGTTCTTG.

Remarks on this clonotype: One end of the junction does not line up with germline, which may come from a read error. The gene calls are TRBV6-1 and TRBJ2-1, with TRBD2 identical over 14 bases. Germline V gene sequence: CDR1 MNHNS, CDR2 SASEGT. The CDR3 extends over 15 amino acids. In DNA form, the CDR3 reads TGTACCAGCAGTGAAGGGACTAGCGGGAGCAACGAGCAGTTCTTC. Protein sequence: CTSSEGTSGSNEQFF.

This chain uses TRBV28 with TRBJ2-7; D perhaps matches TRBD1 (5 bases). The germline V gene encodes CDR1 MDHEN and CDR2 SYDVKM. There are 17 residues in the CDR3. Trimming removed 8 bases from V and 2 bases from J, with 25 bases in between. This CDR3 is CASGYYYRDRGTYEQYF. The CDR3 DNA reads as TGTGCCAGCGGTTACTATTACCGTGACAGAGGCACCTACGAGCAGTACTTC.

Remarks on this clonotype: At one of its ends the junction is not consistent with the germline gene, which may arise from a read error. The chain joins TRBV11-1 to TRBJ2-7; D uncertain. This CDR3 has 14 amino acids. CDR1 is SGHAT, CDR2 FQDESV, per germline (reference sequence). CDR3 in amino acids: CPSSRSCPLYEEYF. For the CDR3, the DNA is TGTCCCAGCAGCCGGTCTTGTCCCCTATACGAGGAGTACTTC.

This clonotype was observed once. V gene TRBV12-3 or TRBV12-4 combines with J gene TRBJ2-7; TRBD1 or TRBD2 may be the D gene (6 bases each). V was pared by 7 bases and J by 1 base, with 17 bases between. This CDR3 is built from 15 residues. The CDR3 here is CASKDRRGGSYEQYF. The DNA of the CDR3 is TGTGCCAGCAAAGACAGGAGAGGGGGGTCCTACGAGCAGTACTTC.

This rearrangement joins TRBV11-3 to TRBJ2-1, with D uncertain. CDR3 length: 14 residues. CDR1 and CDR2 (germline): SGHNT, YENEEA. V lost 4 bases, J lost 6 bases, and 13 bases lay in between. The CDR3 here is CASSWEATRNEQFF. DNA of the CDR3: TGTGCCAGCAGCTGGGAAGCGACCCGCAATGAGCAGTTCTTC.

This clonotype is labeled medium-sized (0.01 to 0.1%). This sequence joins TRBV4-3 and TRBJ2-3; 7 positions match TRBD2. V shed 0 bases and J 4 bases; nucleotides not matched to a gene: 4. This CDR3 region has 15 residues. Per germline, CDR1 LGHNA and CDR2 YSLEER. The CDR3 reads CASSQDALAADTQYF. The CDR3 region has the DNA TGCGCCAGCAGCCAAGATGCCCTAGCGGCAGATACGCAGTATTTT.

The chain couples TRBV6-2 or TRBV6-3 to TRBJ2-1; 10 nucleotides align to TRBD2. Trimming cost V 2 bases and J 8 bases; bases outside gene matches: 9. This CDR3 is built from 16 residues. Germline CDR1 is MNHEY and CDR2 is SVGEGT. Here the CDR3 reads CASSYAPSGRAYEQFF. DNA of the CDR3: TGTGCCAGCAGTTACGCGCCCAGCGGGAGGGCCTATGAGCAGTTCTTC.

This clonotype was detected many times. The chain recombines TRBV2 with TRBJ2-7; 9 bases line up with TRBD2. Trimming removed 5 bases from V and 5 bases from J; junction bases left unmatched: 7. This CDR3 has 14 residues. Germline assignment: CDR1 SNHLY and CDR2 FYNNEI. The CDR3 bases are TGTGCCAGCAGTTTTAGCGGGAGAGGGAACGAGCAGTACTTC. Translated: CASSFSGRGNEQYF.

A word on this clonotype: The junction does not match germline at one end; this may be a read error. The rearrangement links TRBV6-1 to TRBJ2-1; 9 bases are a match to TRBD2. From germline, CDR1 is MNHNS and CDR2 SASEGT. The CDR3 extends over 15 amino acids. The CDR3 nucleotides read TGTGCCAGCACTGGAGAAGCGGGAGGATACAATGAGCAGCTCTTC. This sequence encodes CASTGEAGGYNEQLF.

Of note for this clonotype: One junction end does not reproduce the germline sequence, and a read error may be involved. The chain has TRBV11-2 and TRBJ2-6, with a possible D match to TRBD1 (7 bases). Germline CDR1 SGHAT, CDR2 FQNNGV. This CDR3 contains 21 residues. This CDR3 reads CASNMGGDRDISLSGANVLTF. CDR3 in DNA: TGCGCCAGCAACATGGGGGGAGACAGGGACATTTCCCTCTCTGGGGCCAACGTCCTGACTTTC.

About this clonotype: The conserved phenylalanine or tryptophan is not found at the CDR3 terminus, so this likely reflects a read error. The CDR3 sequence is CASSILKAGAYEQYS. The CDR3 bases are TGTGCCAGCAGTATACTCAAAGCGGGAGCCTACGAGCAGTACTCC. This sequence joins TRBV28 and TRBJ2-7; 8 bases agree with TRBD2. The CDR3 loop spans 15 amino acids. From germline, CDR1 is MDHEN and CDR2 SYDVKM. J lost 2 bases, V lost 5 bases, and 8 bases had no gene match.

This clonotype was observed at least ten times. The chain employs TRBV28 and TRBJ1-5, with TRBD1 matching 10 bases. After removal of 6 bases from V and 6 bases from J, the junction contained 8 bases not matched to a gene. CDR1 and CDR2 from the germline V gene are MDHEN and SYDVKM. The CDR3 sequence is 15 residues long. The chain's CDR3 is CASSPNGQGGQPQHF. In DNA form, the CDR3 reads TGTGCCAGCAGCCCGAATGGACAGGGGGGTCAGCCCCAGCATTTT.